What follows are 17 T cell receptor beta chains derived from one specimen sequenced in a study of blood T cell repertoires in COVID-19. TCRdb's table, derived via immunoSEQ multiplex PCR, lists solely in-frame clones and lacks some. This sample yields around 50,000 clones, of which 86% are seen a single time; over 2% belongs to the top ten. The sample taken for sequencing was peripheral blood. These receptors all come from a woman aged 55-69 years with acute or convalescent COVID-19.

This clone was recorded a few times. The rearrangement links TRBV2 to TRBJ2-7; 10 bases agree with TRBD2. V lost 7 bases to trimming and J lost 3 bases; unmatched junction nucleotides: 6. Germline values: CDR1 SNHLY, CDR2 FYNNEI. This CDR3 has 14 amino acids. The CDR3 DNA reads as TGTGCCAGCATTCTCGGACTAGCGGACTACGAGCAGTACTTC. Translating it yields CASILGLADYEQYF.

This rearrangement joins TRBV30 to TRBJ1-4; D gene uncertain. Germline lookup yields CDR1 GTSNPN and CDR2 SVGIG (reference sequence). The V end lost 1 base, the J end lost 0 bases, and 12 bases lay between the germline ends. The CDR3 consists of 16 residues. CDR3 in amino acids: CAWSGDSSTTNEKLFF. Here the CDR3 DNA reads TGTGCCTGGAGTGGAGACTCATCTACAACTAATGAAAAACTGTTTTTT.

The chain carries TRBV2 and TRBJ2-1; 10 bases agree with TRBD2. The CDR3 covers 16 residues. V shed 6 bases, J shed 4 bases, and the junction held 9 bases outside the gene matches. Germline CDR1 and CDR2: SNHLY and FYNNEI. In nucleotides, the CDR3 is TGTGCCAGCAGAACCGGGACTAGCGCTTTATACAATGAGCAGTTCTTC. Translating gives CASRTGTSALYNEQFF.

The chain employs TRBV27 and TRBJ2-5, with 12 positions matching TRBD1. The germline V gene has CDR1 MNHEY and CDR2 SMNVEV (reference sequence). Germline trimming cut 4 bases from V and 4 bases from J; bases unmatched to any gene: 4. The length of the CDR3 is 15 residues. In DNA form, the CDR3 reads TGTGCCAGCAGTTCCGGGACAGGGGGCCGAGAGACCCAGTACTTC. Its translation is CASSSGTGGRETQYF.

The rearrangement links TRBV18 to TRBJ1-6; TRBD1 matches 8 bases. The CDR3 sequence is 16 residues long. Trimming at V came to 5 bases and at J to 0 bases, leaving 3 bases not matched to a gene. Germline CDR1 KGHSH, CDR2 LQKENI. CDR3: CASSRQGSSYNSPLHF. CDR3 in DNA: TGTGCCAGCTCAAGACAGGGGAGCTCCTATAATTCACCCCTCCACTTT.

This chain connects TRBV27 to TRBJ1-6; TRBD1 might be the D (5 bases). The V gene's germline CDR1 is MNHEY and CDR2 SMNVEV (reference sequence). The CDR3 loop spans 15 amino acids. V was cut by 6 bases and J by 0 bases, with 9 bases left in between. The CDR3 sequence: CASRTTGSYNSPLHF. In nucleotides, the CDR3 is TGTGCCAGCAGAACTACAGGCTCCTATAATTCACCCCTCCACTTT.

CDR3 sequence (DNA): TGTGCCAGCAGCCCCAGGTGGGAGCAGTACTTC. Protein product: CASSPRWEQYF. The chain uses TRBV12-3 or TRBV12-4 and TRBJ2-7; D ambiguous. V was shortened by 6 bases and J by 7 bases, with 10 bases between the two germline ends. The CDR3 sequence is 11 residues long.

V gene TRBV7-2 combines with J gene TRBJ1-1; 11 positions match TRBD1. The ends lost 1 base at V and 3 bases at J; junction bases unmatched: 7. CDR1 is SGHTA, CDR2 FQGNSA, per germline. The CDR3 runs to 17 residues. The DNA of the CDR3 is TGTGCCAGCAGCTTAGGACTGGGACAGGGGGGGGACACTGAAGCTTTCTTT. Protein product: CASSLGLGQGGDTEAFF.

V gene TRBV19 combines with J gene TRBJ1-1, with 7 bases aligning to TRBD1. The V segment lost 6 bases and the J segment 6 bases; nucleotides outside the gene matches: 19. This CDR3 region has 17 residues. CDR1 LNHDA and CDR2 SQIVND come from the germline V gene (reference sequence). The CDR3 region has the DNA TGTGCCAGTAGCCCCTATCATGGGACAGCTGAACGGTCTGAAGCTTTCTTT. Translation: CASSPYHGTAERSEAFF.

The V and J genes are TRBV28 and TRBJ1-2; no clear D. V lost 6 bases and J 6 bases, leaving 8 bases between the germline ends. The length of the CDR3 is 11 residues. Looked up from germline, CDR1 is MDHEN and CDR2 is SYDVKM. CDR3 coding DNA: TGTGCCAGCAGCTCCACGGATGGCTACACCTTC. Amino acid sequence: CASSSTDGYTF.

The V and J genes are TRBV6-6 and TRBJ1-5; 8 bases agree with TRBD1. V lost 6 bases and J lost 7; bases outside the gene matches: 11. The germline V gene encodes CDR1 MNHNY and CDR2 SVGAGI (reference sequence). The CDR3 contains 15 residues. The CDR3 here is CASRLSQGVGQPQHF. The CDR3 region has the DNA TGTGCCAGCAGATTATCACAGGGGGTGGGGCAGCCCCAGCATTTT.

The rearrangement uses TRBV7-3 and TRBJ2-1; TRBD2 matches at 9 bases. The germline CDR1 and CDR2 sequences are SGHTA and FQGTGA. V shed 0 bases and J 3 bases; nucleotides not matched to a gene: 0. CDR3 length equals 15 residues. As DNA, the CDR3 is TGTGCCAGCAGCTTAACGCGGGGGGGCTACAATGAGCAGTTCTTC. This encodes CASSLTRGGYNEQFF.

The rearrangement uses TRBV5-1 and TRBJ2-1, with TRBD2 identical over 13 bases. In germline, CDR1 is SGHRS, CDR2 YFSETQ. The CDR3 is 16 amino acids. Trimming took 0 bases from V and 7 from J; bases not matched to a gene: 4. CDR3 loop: CASSLGWTSGSNEQFF. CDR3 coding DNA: TGCGCCAGCAGCTTGGGATGGACTAGCGGGAGTAATGAGCAGTTCTTC.

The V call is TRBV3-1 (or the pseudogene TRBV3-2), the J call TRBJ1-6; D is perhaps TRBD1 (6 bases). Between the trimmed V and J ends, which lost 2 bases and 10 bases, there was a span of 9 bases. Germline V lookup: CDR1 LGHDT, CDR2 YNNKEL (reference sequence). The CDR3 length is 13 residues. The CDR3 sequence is CASSQSQGSPLHF. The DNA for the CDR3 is TGTGCCAGCAGCCAATCACAGGGCTCACCCCTCCACTTT.

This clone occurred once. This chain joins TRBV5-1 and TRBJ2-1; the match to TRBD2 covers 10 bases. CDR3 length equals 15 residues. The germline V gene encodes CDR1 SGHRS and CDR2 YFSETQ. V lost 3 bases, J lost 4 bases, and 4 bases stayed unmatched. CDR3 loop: CASSSVAGGYNEQFF. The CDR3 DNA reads TGCGCCAGCAGCTCCGTAGCGGGGGGATACAATGAGCAGTTCTTC.

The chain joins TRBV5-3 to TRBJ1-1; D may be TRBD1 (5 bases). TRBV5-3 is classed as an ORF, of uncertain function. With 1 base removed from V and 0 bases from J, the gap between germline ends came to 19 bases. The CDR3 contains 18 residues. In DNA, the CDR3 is TGTGCCAGAAGCTTGAAGGTCCCCCGACAGCGCGTGAACACTGAAGCTTTCTTT. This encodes CARSLKVPRQRVNTEAFF.

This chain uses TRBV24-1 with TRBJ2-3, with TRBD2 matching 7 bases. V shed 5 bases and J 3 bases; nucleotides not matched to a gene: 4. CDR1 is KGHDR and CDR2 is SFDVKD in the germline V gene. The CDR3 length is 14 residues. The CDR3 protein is CATSVPGGTDTQYF. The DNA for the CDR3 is TGTGCCACCAGTGTACCGGGAGGTACAGATACGCAGTATTTT.